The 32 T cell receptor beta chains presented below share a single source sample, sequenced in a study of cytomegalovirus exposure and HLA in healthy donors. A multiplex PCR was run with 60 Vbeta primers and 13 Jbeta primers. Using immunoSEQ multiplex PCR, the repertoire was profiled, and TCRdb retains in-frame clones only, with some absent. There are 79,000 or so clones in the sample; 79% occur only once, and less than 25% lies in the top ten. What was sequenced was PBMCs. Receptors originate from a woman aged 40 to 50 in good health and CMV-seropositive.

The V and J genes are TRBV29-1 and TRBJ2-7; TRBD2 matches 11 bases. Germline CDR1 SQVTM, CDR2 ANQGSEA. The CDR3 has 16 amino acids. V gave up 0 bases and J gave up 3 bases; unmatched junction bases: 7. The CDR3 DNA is TGCAGCGTTGAAGATCCAAGACTAGCGGGAAGCTACGAGCAGTACTTC. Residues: CSVEDPRLAGSYEQYF.

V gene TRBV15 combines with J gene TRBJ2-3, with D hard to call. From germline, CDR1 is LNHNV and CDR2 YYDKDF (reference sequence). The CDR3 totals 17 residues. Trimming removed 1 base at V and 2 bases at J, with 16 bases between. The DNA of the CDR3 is TGTGCCACCAGCAGAGTTCTTGGGCCGCATTACACAGATACGCAGTATTTT. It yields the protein CATSRVLGPHYTDTQYF.

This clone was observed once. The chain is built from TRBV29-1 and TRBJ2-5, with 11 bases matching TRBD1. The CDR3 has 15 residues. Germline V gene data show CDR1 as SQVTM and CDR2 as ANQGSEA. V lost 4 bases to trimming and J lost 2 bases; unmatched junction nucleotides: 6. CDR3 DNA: TGCAGCGTTGGGGGGGGACAGGGGGTTCAAGAGACCCAGTACTTC. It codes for CSVGGGQGVQETQYF.

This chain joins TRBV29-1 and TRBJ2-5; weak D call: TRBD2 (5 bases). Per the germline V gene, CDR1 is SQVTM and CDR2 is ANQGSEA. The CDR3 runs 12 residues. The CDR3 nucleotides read TGCAGTACTGGAGGTCCGGGGGAGACCCAGTACTTC. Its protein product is CSTGGPGETQYF.

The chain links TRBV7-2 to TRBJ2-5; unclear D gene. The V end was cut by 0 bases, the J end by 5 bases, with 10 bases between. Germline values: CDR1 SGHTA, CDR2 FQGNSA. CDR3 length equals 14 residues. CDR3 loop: CASSLASPRETQYF. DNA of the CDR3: TGTGCCAGCAGCTTAGCTAGCCCTCGGGAGACCCAGTACTTC. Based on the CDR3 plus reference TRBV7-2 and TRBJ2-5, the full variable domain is GAGVSQSPSNKVTEKGKDVELRCDPISGHTALYWYRQSLGQGLEFLIYFQGNSAPDKSGLPSDRFSAERTGGSVSTLTIQRTQQEDSAVYLCASSLASPRETQYFGPGTRLLVL.

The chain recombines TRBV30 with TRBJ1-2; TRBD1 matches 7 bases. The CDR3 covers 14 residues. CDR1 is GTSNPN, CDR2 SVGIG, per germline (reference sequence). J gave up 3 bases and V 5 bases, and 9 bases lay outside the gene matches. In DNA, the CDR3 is TGTGCCTGGGCCGGGACAGCCGTTTACTATGGCTACACCTTC. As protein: CAWAGTAVYYGYTF.

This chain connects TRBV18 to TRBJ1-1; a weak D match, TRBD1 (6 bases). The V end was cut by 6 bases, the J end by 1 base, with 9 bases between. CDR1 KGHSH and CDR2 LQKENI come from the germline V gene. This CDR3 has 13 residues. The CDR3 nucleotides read TGTGCCAGCTCGCCAGGGGCGAACACTGAAGCTTTCTTT. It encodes CASSPGANTEAFF.

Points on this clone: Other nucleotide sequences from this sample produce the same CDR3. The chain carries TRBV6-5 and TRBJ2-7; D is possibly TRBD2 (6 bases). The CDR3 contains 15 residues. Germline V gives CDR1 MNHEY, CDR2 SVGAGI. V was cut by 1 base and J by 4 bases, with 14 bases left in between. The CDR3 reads CASSYLAAGSYEQYF. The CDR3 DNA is TGTGCCAGCAGTTACTTAGCGGCAGGGAGTTACGAGCAGTACTTC.

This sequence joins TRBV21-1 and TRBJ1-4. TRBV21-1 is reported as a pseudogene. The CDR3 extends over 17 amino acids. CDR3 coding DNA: TGTGCCAGCAGCAAACTAATCAGGCAGCCTGGCGGGGAAAAACTGTTTTTT. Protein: CASSKLIRQPGGEKLFF.

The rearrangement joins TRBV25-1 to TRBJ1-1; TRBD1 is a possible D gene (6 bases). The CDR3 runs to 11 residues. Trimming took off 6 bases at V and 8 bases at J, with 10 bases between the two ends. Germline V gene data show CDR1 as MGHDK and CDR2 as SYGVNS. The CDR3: CASRRGTEAFF. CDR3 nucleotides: TGTGCCAGCAGGAGGGGGACCGAAGCTTTCTTT.

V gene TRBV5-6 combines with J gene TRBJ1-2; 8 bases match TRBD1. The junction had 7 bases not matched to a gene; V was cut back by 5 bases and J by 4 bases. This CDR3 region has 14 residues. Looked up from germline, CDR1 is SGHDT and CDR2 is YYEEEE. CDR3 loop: CASSPNRGTYGYTF. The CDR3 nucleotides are TGTGCCAGCAGTCCTAACAGGGGGACCTATGGCTACACCTTC.

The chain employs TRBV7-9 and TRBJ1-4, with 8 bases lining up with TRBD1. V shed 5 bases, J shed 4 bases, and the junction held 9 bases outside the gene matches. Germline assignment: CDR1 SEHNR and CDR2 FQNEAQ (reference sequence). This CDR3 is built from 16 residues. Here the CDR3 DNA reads TGTGCCAGCAGCCCAGCAGGGACAGGACGTAATGAAAAACTGTTTTTT. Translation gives CASSPAGTGRNEKLFF.

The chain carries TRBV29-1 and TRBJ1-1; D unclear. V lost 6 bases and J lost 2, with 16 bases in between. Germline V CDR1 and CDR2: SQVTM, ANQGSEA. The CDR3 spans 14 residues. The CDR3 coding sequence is TGCAGCGTCGAAACTCAAGGACTAAACACTGAAGCTTTCTTT. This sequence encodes CSVETQGLNTEAFF.

The CDR3 spells CASSETVTGYNSPLHF. CDR3 sequence (DNA): TGTGCCAGCAGCGAAACTGTGACAGGCTATAATTCACCCCTCCACTTT. J is TRBJ1-6 and V is TRBV7-8, with a tentative D call TRBD1 (6 bases). CDR1 and CDR2 from the germline V gene are SGHVS and FQNEAQ. Trimming left V 5 bases short and J 3 bases short, with 14 bases between. There are 16 residues in the CDR3.

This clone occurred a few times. The CDR3 coding sequence is TGTGCCAGCAACCCAGGCGACTCTGGGGCCAACGTCCTGACTTTC. Its protein is CASNPGDSGANVLTF. The gene calls are TRBV6-6 and TRBJ2-6; D gene ambiguous. CDR1 and CDR2 from the germline V gene are MNHNY and SVGAGI (reference sequence). Trimming took off 7 bases at V and 0 bases at J, with 10 bases between the two ends. This CDR3 spans 15 amino acids.

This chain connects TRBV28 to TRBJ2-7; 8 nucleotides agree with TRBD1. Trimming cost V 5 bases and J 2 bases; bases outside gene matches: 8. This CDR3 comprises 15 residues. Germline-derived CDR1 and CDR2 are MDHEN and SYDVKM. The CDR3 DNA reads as TGTGCCAGCAGTACCCTCACAGGGGGAACCTACGAGCAGTACTTC. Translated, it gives CASSTLTGGTYEQYF.

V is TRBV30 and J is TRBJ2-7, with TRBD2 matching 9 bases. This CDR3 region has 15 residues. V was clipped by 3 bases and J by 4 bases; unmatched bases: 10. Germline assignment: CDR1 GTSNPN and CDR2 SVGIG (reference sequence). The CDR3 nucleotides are TGTGCCTGGAGCGGGGGTAGCGGGGGAAAATACGAGCAGTACTTC. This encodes CAWSGGSGGKYEQYF.

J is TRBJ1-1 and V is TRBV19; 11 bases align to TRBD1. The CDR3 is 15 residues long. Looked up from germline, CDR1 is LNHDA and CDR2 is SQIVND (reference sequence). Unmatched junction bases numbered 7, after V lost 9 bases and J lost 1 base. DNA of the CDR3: TGTGCCAGCCTACGGACAGGGGGCGGGAACACTGAAGCTTTCTTT. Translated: CASLRTGGGNTEAFF. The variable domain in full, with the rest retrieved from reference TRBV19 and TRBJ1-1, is DGGITQSPKYLFRKEGQNVTLSCEQNLNHDAMYWYRQDPGQGLRLIYYSQIVNDFQKGDIAEGYSVSREKKESFPLTVTSAQKNPTAFYLCASLRTGGGNTEAFFGQGTRLTVV.

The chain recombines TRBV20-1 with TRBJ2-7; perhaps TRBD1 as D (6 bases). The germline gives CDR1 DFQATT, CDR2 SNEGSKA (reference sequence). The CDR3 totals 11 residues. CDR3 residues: CSLQGWLEQYF. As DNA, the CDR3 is TGCAGCCTACAGGGCTGGCTCGAGCAGTACTTC.

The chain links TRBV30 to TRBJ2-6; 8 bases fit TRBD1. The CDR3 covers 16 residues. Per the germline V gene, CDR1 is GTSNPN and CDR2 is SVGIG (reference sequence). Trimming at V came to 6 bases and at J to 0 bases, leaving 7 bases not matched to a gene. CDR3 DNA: TGTGCCTGTTCGACAGGGGCTCTCTCTGGGGCCAACGTCCTGACTTTC. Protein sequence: CACSTGALSGANVLTF.

The CDR3 DNA is TGTGCCACCAGCAGAGATCGGTTCGGGATCGAGATAGCGGGAGCCCCCGCAGATACGCAGTATTTT. This codes for CATSRDRFGIEIAGAPADTQYF. The chain carries TRBV15 and TRBJ2-3, with 9 bases aligning to TRBD2. V shed 0 bases, J shed 4 bases, and the junction held 23 bases outside the gene matches. Germline V CDR1 and CDR2: LNHNV, YYDKDF (reference sequence). This CDR3 region has 22 residues.

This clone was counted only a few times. CDR3 in amino acids: CASSLTGVSYEQYF. CDR3 bases: TGTGCCAGCAGTCTGACAGGGGTGTCCTACGAGCAGTACTTC. The chain employs TRBV28 and TRBJ2-7, with 8 bases identical to TRBD1. V was pared by 5 bases and J by 1 base, with 4 bases of the junction left unmatched. The length of the CDR3 is 14 residues. Germline values: CDR1 MDHEN, CDR2 SYDVKM.

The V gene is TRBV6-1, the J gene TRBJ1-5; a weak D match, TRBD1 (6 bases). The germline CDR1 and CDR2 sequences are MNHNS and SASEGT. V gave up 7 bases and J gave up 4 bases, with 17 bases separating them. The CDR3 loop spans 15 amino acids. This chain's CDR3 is CASTDADRLNQPQHF. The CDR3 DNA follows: TGTGCCAGCACTGACGCCGACAGGCTGAATCAGCCCCAGCATTTT.

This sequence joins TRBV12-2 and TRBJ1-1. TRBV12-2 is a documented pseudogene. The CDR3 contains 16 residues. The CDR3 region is CASRLARCGLTGLAFF. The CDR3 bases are TGTGCAAGTCGCTTAGCGCGGTGCGGCCTCACCGGGTTAGCTTTCTTT.

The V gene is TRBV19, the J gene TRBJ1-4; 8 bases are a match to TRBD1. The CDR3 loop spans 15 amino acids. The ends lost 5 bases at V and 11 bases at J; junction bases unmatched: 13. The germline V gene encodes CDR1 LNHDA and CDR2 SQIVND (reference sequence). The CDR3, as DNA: TGTGCCAGTAGTCCTGCGGACAGGGATTATAGGAAACTGTTTTTT. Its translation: CASSPADRDYRKLFF.

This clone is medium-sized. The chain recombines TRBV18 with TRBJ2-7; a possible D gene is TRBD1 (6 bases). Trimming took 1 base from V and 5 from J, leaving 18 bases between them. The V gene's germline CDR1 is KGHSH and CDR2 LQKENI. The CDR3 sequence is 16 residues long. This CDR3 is CASSPLGHPLVDEQYF. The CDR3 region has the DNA TGTGCCAGCTCACCACTGGGACATCCCTTGGTCGACGAGCAGTACTTC.

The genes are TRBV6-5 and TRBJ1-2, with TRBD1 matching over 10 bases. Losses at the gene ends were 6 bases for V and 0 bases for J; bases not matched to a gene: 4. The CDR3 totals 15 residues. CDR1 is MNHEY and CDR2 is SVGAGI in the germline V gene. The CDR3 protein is CASRRQGAANYGYTF. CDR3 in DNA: TGTGCCAGCAGGAGACAGGGGGCGGCTAACTATGGCTACACCTTC.

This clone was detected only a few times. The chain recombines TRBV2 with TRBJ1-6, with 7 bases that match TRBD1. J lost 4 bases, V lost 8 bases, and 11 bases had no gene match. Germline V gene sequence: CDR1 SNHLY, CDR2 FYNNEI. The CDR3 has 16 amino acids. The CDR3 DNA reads TGTGCCAGCCGGGGACAGAGGAAAGGGTATAATTCACCCCTCCACTTT. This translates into CASRGQRKGYNSPLHF.

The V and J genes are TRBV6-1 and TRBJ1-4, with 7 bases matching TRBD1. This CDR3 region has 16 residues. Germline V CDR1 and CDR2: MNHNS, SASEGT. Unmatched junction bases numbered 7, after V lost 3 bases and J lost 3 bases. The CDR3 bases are TGTGCCAGCAGTGAGACCTCGGGGACAGCTAATGAAAAACTGTTTTTT. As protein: CASSETSGTANEKLFF.

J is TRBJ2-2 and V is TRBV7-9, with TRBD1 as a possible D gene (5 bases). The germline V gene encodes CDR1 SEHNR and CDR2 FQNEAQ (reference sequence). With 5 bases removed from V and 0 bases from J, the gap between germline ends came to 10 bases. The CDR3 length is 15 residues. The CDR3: CASSLTDANTGELFF. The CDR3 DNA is TGTGCCAGCAGCCTGACAGACGCGAACACCGGGGAGCTGTTTTTT. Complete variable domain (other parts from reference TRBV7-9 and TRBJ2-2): DTGVSQNPRHKITKRGQNVTFRCDPISEHNRLYWYRQTLGQGPEFLTYFQNEAQLEKSRLLSDRFSAERPKGSFSTLEIQRTEQGDSAMYLCASSLTDANTGELFFGEGSRLTVL.

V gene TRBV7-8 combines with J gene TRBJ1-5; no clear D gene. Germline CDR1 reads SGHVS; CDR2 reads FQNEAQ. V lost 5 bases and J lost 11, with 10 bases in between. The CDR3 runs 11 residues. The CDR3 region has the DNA TGTGCCAGCAGCCCGCGGTTGGCCCAGCATTTT. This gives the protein CASSPRLAQHF.

As DNA, the CDR3 is TGTGCCAGCAGTCGGGACAACTACGAGCAGTACTTC. It yields the protein CASSRDNYEQYF. V usage is TRBV27 and J usage is TRBJ2-7; tentative D call: TRBD1 (6 bases). V was pared by 5 bases and J by 3 bases, with 8 bases between. Germline V gene sequence: CDR1 MNHEY, CDR2 SMNVEV (reference sequence). This CDR3 comprises 12 residues.